This is a list of T cell receptor beta chains from one sample in a study of chemoradiotherapy in HPV16-positive cancers. Assay used: immunoSEQ multiplex PCR; TCRdb lists only in-frame clones, some missing. The table shows 10,000 or so clones, with about three quarters occurring only once. The sequenced sample was tumor tissue, obtained from a patient who underwent chemoradiotherapy. The receptors were sampled from a human donor with HPV-associated anogenital cancer. Both conserved end residues are part of each CDR3. Each record gives: V gene, J gene, D gene, clone size, CDR3 protein, CDR3 DNA. D genes are given only for firm matches. Not every row has a clone size; where given, it reads once, few, many or a size class.

>TRBV29-1|TRBJ1-1|.|.
CSAPTLGRPNTEAFF
TGCAGCGCTCCCACCCTAGGGCGCCCGAACACTGAAGCTTTCTTT
>TRBV28|TRBJ1-6|.|.
CASSFLGNSPLHF
TGTGCCAGCAGTTTCCTTGGGAATTCACCCCTCCACTTT
>TRBV7-3|TRBJ1-1|TRBD1|.
CASSSSGGDTEAFF
TGTGCCAGCAGCTCATCAGGGGGTGACACTGAAGCTTTCTTT
>TRBV5-6|TRBJ2-5|.|.
CASSLVNSKETQYF
TGTGCCAGCAGCTTGGTAAATAGTAAAGAGACCCAGTACTTC
>TRBV27|TRBJ1-2|.|few
CASSFSLTNYGYTF
TGTGCCAGCAGTTTCTCATTGACTAACTATGGCTACACCTTC
>TRBV28|TRBJ1-2|TRBD1|.
CASSFGTAYYGYTF
TGTGCCAGCAGTTTCGGGACAGCCTACTATGGCTACACCTTC
>TRBV7-9|TRBJ1-1|TRBD1|.
CASSPTGDSTEAFF
TGTGCCAGCAGTCCGACAGGGGATTCCACTGAAGCTTTCTTT
>TRBV28|TRBJ1-1|.|.
CASRETGHENTEAFF
TGTGCCAGCAGAGAAACGGGGCATGAGAACACTGAAGCTTTCTTT
>TRBV6-6|TRBJ1-2|.|.
CASSSQGSYGYTF
TGTGCCAGCAGTTCCCAGGGCAGCTATGGCTACACCTTC
>TRBV5-6|TRBJ2-5|.|.
CASTPTGRAQETQYF
TGTGCCAGCACCCCTACAGGGCGGGCCCAAGAGACCCAGTACTTC
>TRBV5-4|TRBJ2-3|TRBD1|.
CASSLTGGADTQYF
TGTGCCAGCAGCTTGACAGGGGGCGCAGATACGCAGTATTTT
>TRBV2|TRBJ1-1|.|.
CASNSRGVNTEAFF
TGTGCCAGCAATTCCCGGGGGGTGAACACTGAAGCTTTCTTT
>TRBV6-1|TRBJ1-1|TRBD1|.
CASSLTGGTEAFF
TGTGCCAGCAGCCTCACAGGGGGGACTGAAGCTTTCTTT
>TRBV13|TRBJ2-1|TRBD2|.
CASSLVPGLAGGPYNEQFF
TGTGCCAGCAGCTTAGTACCGGGACTAGCGGGGGGACCATACAATGAGCAGTTCTTC
>TRBV2|TRBJ1-5|TRBD1|.
CASSGQGVGSAQHF
TGTGCCAGCAGTGGACAGGGAGTGGGGTCGGCCCAGCATTTT
>TRBV30|TRBJ1-3|.|.
CAWVVRGGNTIYF
TGTGCCTGGGTCGTTAGGGGTGGAAACACCATATATTTT
>TRBV5-1|TRBJ2-3|TRBD1|.
CASKTGGASDTQYF
TGCGCCAGCAAGACAGGGGGCGCGTCCGATACGCAGTATTTT
>TRBV7-9|TRBJ1-1|.|.
CASSGSMNTEAFF
TGTGCCAGCTCCGGGTCGATGAACACTGAAGCTTTCTTT
>TRBV5-5|TRBJ2-7|TRBD2|.
CASSHPGGEQYF
TGTGCCAGCAGCCATCCGGGAGGCGAGCAGTACTTC
>TRBV5-4|TRBJ2-2|.|.
CASSLWTQNTGELFF
TGTGCCAGCAGCTTGTGGACTCAGAACACCGGGGAGCTGTTTTTT
>TRBV9|TRBJ1-2|.|once
CASTQGQGEGYGYTF
TGTGCCAGCACTCAGGGGCAGGGTGAAGGATATGGCTACACCTTC
>TRBV27|TRBJ2-7|.|.
CASSSPYEQYF
TGTGCCAGCAGTTCCCCTTACGAGCAGTACTTC
>TRBV6-1|TRBJ1-3|.|.
CASSDGVSGNTIYF
TGTGCCAGCAGTGACGGGGTCAGCGGAAACACCATATATTTT
>TRBV18|TRBJ2-7|.|.
CASAGGGGPTREQYF
TGTGCCAGCGCCGGGGGCGGGGGCCCCACCCGCGAGCAGTACTTC
>TRBV4-1|TRBJ1-2|.|.
CASRQPGTNYGYTF
TGCGCCAGCAGGCAACCGGGGACCAACTATGGCTACACCTTC
>TRBV7-6|TRBJ2-5|.|.
CASSLGGGETQYF
TGTGCCAGCAGCTTAGGCGGGGGCGAGACCCAGTACTTC
>TRBV5-1|TRBJ2-5|.|.
CASSLSGFQETQYF
TGCGCCAGCAGCTTGTCCGGGTTTCAAGAGACCCAGTACTTC
>TRBV10-3|TRBJ2-2|.|.
CAISEWDKRPGELFF
TGTGCCATCAGTGAGTGGGACAAAAGACCCGGGGAGCTGTTTTTT
>TRBV18|TRBJ1-2|TRBD1|.
CASSLGTTGSGYTF
TGTGCCAGCTCACTTGGGACGACAGGGAGTGGCTACACCTTC
>TRBV27|TRBJ2-3|.|.
CASGRQERTDTQYF
TGTGCCAGCGGCCGACAGGAACGCACAGATACGCAGTATTTT
>TRBV5-1|TRBJ1-1|.|.
CASSSRTANTEAFF
TGCGCCAGCAGCTCGAGGACGGCTAACACTGAAGCTTTCTTT
>TRBV5-1|TRBJ1-5|TRBD1|.
CASAPGQGPNQPQHF
TGCGCCAGCGCTCCGGGACAGGGGCCCAATCAGCCCCAGCATTTT
>TRBV11-2|TRBJ1-1|.|.
CASSLKGLMNTEAFF
TGTGCCAGCAGCTTAAAGGGATTGATGAACACTGAAGCTTTCTTT
>TRBV6-6|TRBJ2-7|.|.
CASSYAGPYEQYF
TGTGCCAGCAGTTACGCAGGCCCCTACGAGCAGTACTTC
>TRBV27|TRBJ1-2|.|.
CASKGQAYGYTF
TGTGCCAGCAAGGGGCAGGCCTATGGCTACACCTTC
>TRBV6-6|TRBJ1-2|.|.
CASSYSRPGGYGYTF
TGTGCCAGCAGTTACTCGAGGCCGGGGGGCTATGGCTACACCTTC
>TRBV6-6|TRBJ1-1|.|.
CASSYENTEAFF
TGTGCCAGCAGTTACGAGAACACTGAAGCTTTCTTT
>TRBV5-5|TRBJ1-3|.|.
CASSSDRFGNTIYF
TGTGCCAGCAGCTCCGACAGGTTCGGAAACACCATATATTTT
>TRBV7-8|TRBJ2-3|TRBD1|.
CASSLEETGLGTDTQYF
TGTGCCAGCAGCTTAGAAGAGACAGGGTTGGGCACAGATACGCAGTATTTT
>TRBV2|TRBJ2-4|TRBD2|.
CASSEASGGNIQYF
TGTGCCAGCAGTGAAGCTAGCGGGGGGAACATTCAGTACTTC
>TRBV10-1|TRBJ2-2|.|.
CASSEGSPNTGELFF
TGCGCCAGCAGTGAGGGGAGCCCGAACACCGGGGAGCTGTTTTTT
>TRBV6-1|TRBJ2-7|.|.
CASSARDGGRGEQYF
TGTGCCAGCAGTGCAAGGGACGGCGGAAGAGGCGAGCAGTACTTC
>TRBV6-6|TRBJ1-2|TRBD1|few
CASSYHPTGGGGYTF
TGTGCCAGCAGTTACCACCCCACAGGGGGCGGTGGCTACACCTTC
>TRBV21-1|TRBJ1-2|.|.
CASSKAEQGTSGYTF
TGTGCCAGCAGCAAAGCGGAGCAGGGTACAAGTGGCTACACCTTC
>TRBV19|TRBJ2-7|.|.
CASRNTGAGGSYEQYF
TGTGCCAGTAGAAACACAGGCGCCGGTGGCTCCTACGAGCAGTACTTC
>TRBV28|TRBJ2-7|TRBD2|.
CASTVAGGPSYEQYF
TGTGCCAGTACGGTAGCGGGGGGGCCCTCCTACGAGCAGTACTTC
>TRBV28|TRBJ1-5|.|.
CASSPGGPYSNQPQHF
TGTGCCAGCAGTCCAGGAGGGCCGTATAGCAATCAGCCCCAGCATTTT
>TRBV9|TRBJ2-7|.|.
CASSANSGVNEQYF
TGTGCCAGCAGCGCCAACTCAGGGGTCAACGAGCAGTACTTC
>TRBV5-1|TRBJ2-2|.|.
CASSSGPLVGTGELFF
TGCGCCAGCAGCTCCGGGCCCTTAGTAGGCACCGGGGAGCTGTTTTTT
>TRBV6-1|TRBJ1-2|.|.
CASGRAPNYGYTF
TGTGCCAGCGGTCGGGCACCTAACTATGGCTACACCTTC
>TRBV2|TRBJ2-7|.|few
CASSDRLLYEQYF
TGTGCCAGCAGTGACAGACTACTCTACGAGCAGTACTTC
>TRBV2|TRBJ2-7|TRBD2|.
CASSGSGEFYEQYF
TGTGCCAGCAGTGGTAGCGGGGAGTTCTACGAGCAGTACTTC